This TCR beta chain is drawn from a study of Tregs in tolerant kidney transplant recipients. General study points: Biological reproducibility was not directly addressed, but technical replication error appeared minimal. Donor-specific Treg expansion exceeded global Treg expansion in tolerant patients, suggesting antigen drive. For some patients, primers changed over time, blocking nucleotide-level comparison.

The data were produced by immunoSEQ multiplex PCR, yet TCRdb's version contains in-frame clones alone and is incomplete. The sample lists about 64,000 clones, 95% to 98% occurring once. Unstimulated Tregs (CD4+CD25+CD127-) and CD4+CD25- non-Tregs were sorted from PBMCs. In regard to this clone: Its matching antigen is unknown.

The source was Tregs from blood, collected before the transplant. The TCR was taken from a human donor who received a combined kidney and bone marrow transplant.

Here the CDR3 DNA reads TGTGCCAGCACACTAGATGCAGATACGCAGTATTTT. It translates to CASTLDADTQYF. The J gene is TRBJ2-3, the V gene TRBV2; possibly TRBD2 for D (5 bases). Per the germline V gene, CDR1 is SNHLY and CDR2 is FYNNEI. CDR3 length equals 12 residues. V shed 7 bases and J shed 4 bases, with 9 bases lying between them.